Listed below are T cell receptor beta chains from one sample, sequenced in a study of shared clonotypes between healthy human individuals. Assay: immunoSEQ multiplex PCR; the TCRdb copy retains only in-frame clones and omits some. The sample lists about 490,000 clones; around three quarters were seen once. The sequenced sample was PBMCs. These receptors were obtained from a woman in her thirties or forties in good health. Some clones in this sample may be carry-over from other donors' samples. Both conserved end residues are part of each CDR3. D genes are given only for firm matches. Clone size is stated in some rows and not others, as once, few, many or a class when expanded.

TRBJ2-3 15 - - TRBV18 CASSRNNQYTDTQYF TGTGCCAGCTCACGAAACAATCAGTACACAGATACGCAGTATTTT
TRBJ2-6 18 TRBD1 - TRBV18 CASSPTPGQGSGANVLTF TGTGCCAGCTCACCAACCCCGGGACAGGGTTCCGGGGCCAACGTCCTGACTTTC
TRBJ2-5 17 TRBD2 - TRBV11-2 CASSFGLAGRGQETQYF TGTGCCAGCAGCTTCGGACTAGCGGGACGGGGGCAAGAGACCCAGTACTTC
TRBJ2-5 15 - few TRBV4-2 CASSQAGQTQETQYF TGTGCCAGCAGCCAGGCGGGACAGACACAAGAGACCCAGTACTTC
TRBJ2-1 15 - once TRBV4-3 CASSQDTGRHNEQFF TGCGCCAGCAGCCAAGATACAGGGAGACACAATGAGCAGTTCTTC
TRBJ2-2 14 TRBD1 - TRBV10-3 CAISSTGDTGELFF TGTGCCATCAGCTCGACAGGGGACACCGGGGAGCTGTTTTTT
TRBJ1-1 13 - - TRBV28 CASSPPGGTEAFF TGTGCCAGCAGTCCCCCTGGGGGCACTGAAGCTTTCTTT
TRBJ1-5 14 - - TRBV28 CASSTTASNQPQHF TGTGCCAGCAGTACGACAGCTAGCAATCAGCCCCAGCATTTT
TRBJ2-3 16 - - TRBV7-9 CASSLEGRAYTDTQYF TGTGCCAGCAGCTTAGAAGGCAGGGCTTACACAGATACGCAGTATTTT
TRBJ2-1 16 TRBD2 - TRBV30 CAWSVGRGLAENEQFF TGTGCCTGGAGTGTAGGTAGGGGACTAGCGGAAAATGAGCAGTTCTTC
TRBJ1-5 14 - - TRBV30 CAWSAPISNQPQHF TGTGCCTGGAGTGCCCCGATTAGCAATCAGCCCCAGCATTTT
TRBJ1-1 12 - - TRBV7-9 CASSVGGTEAFF TGTGCCAGCAGCGTGGGCGGCACTGAAGCTTTCTTT
TRBJ2-2 16 TRBD2 - TRBV6-1 CASSEHLAALTGELFF TGTGCCAGCAGTGAGCACCTAGCGGCACTCACCGGGGAGCTGTTTTTT
TRBJ2-4 22 - many TRBV15 CATSRALPIVIDRSVAKNIQYF TGTGCCACCAGCAGAGCACTTCCGATTGTGATCGACCGGAGTGTAGCCAAAAACATTCAGTACTTC
TRBJ2-3 15 - - TRBV30 CAWSVRADSADTQYF TGTGCCTGGAGTGTACGTGCGGATTCGGCAGATACGCAGTATTTT
TRBJ2-5 16 TRBD2 - TRBV9 CASSAAYWGGQETQYF TGTGCCAGCAGCGCCGCGTACTGGGGAGGGCAAGAGACCCAGTACTTC
TRBJ2-1 19 - - TRBV5-1 CASSAPPAGYGGHYNEQFF TGCGCCAGCAGCGCCCCCCCCGCGGGGTACGGGGGCCACTACAATGAGCAGTTCTTC
TRBJ1-2 13 - - TRBV2 CASRGDANYGYTF TGTGCCAGCAGAGGGGATGCTAACTATGGCTACACCTTC
TRBJ1-2 14 - - TRBV29-1 CSVPLQGRNYGYTF TGCAGCGTCCCCTTACAGGGAAGGAACTATGGCTACACCTTC
TRBJ1-5 17 TRBD1 - TRBV5-1 CASSLGSGTGGDQPQHF TGCGCCAGCAGCTTGGGATCCGGGACAGGGGGAGATCAGCCCCAGCATTTT
TRBJ1-4 14 - many TRBV7-9 CASSPRSVGEKLFF TGTGCCAGCAGCCCCCGATCAGTCGGTGAAAAACTGTTTTTT
TRBJ1-5 14 - - TRBV11-2 CASSLVGGDQPQHF TGTGCCAGCAGCTTAGTGGGGGGGGATCAGCCCCAGCATTTT
TRBJ1-1 14 - - TRBV28 CASREGLPNTEAFF TGTGCCAGCAGGGAGGGACTCCCGAACACTGAAGCTTTCTTT
TRBJ2-5 14 - few TRBV7-6 CASSPILGEETQYF TGTGCCAGCAGCCCCATTCTCGGAGAAGAGACCCAGTACTTC
TRBJ1-2 15 - - TRBV28 CASSPLGSSNYGYTF TGTGCCAGCAGTCCCCTAGGGAGTTCTAACTATGGCTACACCTTC
TRBJ1-3 16 - - TRBV7-8 CASSPRPGNTPNTIYF TGTGCCAGCAGTCCCAGGCCGGGGAATACGCCAAACACCATATATTTT